This T cell receptor (beta chain) was retrieved from a study of blood T cell repertoires in COVID-19. Study summary: The origin of the acute and convalescent COVID-19 samples was the United States, Italy and Spain. T cells, B-cell-depleted T cells, or PBMCs provided the cDNA or gDNA that served as material.

In the original workflow: How many nucleated cells were present was estimated from reference gene primer amplification. Sequencing was performed with immunoSEQ multiplex PCR; in TCRdb, only in-frame clones are kept and a portion is missing. For V, J and clone size, that table is used; D and trimming come from the DNA. The sample has around 95,000 clones; over 65% are singletons. This clonotype was obtained from a human donor in a cohort sampled during active COVID-19. Sequenced sample: peripheral blood.

The CDR3: CASTANPGSTGELFF. CDR3 sequence (DNA): TGCGCCAGCACCGCGAACCCGGGAAGCACCGGGGAGCTGTTTTTT. The chain couples TRBV5-1 to TRBJ2-2, with D possibly being TRBD2 (5 bases). Per germline, CDR1 SGHRS and CDR2 YFSETQ. Deletions cut 6 bases from V and 4 bases from J, with 16 bases between. The CDR3 consists of 15 residues.